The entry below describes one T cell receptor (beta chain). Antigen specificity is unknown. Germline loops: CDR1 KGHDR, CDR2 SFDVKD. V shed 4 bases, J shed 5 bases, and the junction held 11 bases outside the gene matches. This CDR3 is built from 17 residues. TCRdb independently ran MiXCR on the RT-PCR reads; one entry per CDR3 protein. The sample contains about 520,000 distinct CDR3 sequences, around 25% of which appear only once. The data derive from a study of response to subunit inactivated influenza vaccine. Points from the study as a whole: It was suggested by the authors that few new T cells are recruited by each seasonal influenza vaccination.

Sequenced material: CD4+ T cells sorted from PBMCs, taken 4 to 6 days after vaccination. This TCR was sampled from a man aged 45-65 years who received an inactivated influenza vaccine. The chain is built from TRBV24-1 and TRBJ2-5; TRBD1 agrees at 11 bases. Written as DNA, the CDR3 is TGTGCCACCAGTGACCCAAAAAGGACAGGGGGCCAGGAGACCCAGTACTTC. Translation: CATSDPKRTGGQETQYF.